This entry lists 9 T cell receptor beta chains sequenced from one sample in a study of T cell changes during pregnancy in multiple sclerosis. Libraries were prepared by immunoSEQ multiplex PCR; TCRdb keeps only in-frame clonotypes and omits some of them. The sample shows 20,000 to 25,000 clones, roughly 93% of them seen only once. The source was CD8+ T cells from peripheral blood mononuclear cells, collected in the third trimester of pregnancy. The receptors come from a female donor with multiple sclerosis, enrolled in a pregnancy study.

The chain joins TRBV27 to TRBJ2-5, with 12 bases that match TRBD2. CDR1 MNHEY and CDR2 SMNVEV come from the germline V gene (reference sequence). J lost 5 bases, V lost 0 bases, and 4 bases had no gene match. There are 16 residues in the CDR3. CDR3 sequence (DNA): TGTGCCAGCAGTTTATCGCTAGCGGGAGGGGGGGAGACCCAGTACTTC. Amino acids: CASSLSLAGGGETQYF.

The V and J genes are TRBV27 and TRBJ2-7; 8 bases map to TRBD1. J lost 3 bases, V lost 5 bases, and 12 bases had no gene match. Germline CDR1 and CDR2: MNHEY and SMNVEV (reference sequence). The CDR3 has 16 residues. The CDR3 reads CASSGGQGKNFYEQYF. The CDR3 DNA follows: TGTGCCAGCAGTGGTGGACAGGGAAAAAACTTCTACGAGCAGTACTTC.

This chain uses TRBV7-6 with TRBJ2-1; 7 bases fit TRBD1. Germline V gene sequence: CDR1 SGHVS, CDR2 FNYEAQ. The CDR3 contains 12 residues. The V gene end was trimmed by 5 bases and the J gene end by 7 bases; junction bases not matched to a gene: 2. CDR3 loop: CASSGTENEQFF. As DNA, the CDR3 is TGTGCCAGCAGCGGGACAGAGAATGAGCAGTTCTTC.

This chain uses TRBV7-3 with TRBJ1-6; TRBD1 matches at 9 bases. CDR1 and CDR2 from the germline V gene are SGHTA and FQGTGA. The junction had 2 bases not matched to a gene; V was cut back by 1 base and J by 7 bases. This CDR3 comprises 15 residues. CDR3 region: CASSLMGQGNSPLHF. CDR3 DNA sequence: TGTGCCAGCAGCTTAATGGGACAGGGAAATTCACCCCTCCACTTT.

The rearrangement links TRBV29-1 to TRBJ1-1; TRBD1 might be the D (5 bases). Trimming took off 1 base at V and 11 bases at J, with 23 bases between the two ends. Per germline, CDR1 SQVTM and CDR2 ANQGSEA. The CDR3 consists of 15 residues. CDR3 amino acids: CSVEGAGGRGPGAFF. The CDR3, as DNA: TGCAGCGTTGAAGGAGCGGGCGGAAGGGGTCCGGGGGCTTTCTTT. The variable domain in full, completed from reference TRBV29-1 and TRBJ1-1, reads SAVISQKPSRDICQRGTSLTIQCQVDSQVTMMFWYRQQPGQSLTLIATANQGSEATYESGFVIDKFPISRPNLTFSTLTVSNMSPEDSSIYLCSVEGAGGRGPGAFFGQGTRLTVV.

The rearrangement joins TRBV27 to TRBJ1-1; 11 nucleotides line up with TRBD1. CDR3 size: 18 residues. After removal of 0 bases from V and 0 bases from J, the junction contained 6 bases not matched to a gene. Looked up from germline, CDR1 is MNHEY and CDR2 is SMNVEV (reference sequence). CDR3 bases: TGTGCCAGCAGTTTATCCGTGGGACAGGGGGGTTTGAACACTGAAGCTTTCTTT. This sequence encodes CASSLSVGQGGLNTEAFF.

The CDR3 coding sequence is TGCGCCAGCAGTGATTCACAGACCTACGAGCAGTACTTC. It is translated as CASSDSQTYEQYF. V gene TRBV10-2 combines with J gene TRBJ2-7; D is unclear. Looked up from germline, CDR1 is WSHSY and CDR2 is SAAADI. V lost 3 bases, J lost 2 bases, and 8 bases lay in between. CDR3 length: 13 amino acids.

The chain is built from TRBV27 and TRBJ2-1; D perhaps matches TRBD2 (6 bases). CDR1 and CDR2 (germline): MNHEY, SMNVEV (reference sequence). The CDR3 consists of 15 residues. With 8 bases removed from V and 3 bases from J, the gap between germline ends came to 17 bases. CDR3 residues: CASAPPGLGYNEQFF. In DNA form, the CDR3 reads TGTGCCAGCGCCCCCCCGGGACTGGGCTACAATGAGCAGTTCTTC.

The CDR3 bases are TGCGCCAGCAGCCAAGGCGCGGGGGACCGTTACAATGAGCAGTTCTTC. Amino acid sequence: CASSQGAGDRYNEQFF. The gene calls are TRBV4-3 and TRBJ2-1, with 7 nucleotides matching TRBD2. Trimming removed 1 base from V and 4 bases from J; junction bases left unmatched: 7. The CDR3 is made up of 16 amino acids. Germline V lookup: CDR1 LGHNA, CDR2 YSLEER.